The entry below gives a single TCR beta chain sequence along with its context. This sample stems from a study of HIV-infected children after antiretroviral therapy interruption. RNA-based 3' RACE libraries used unique molecular identifiers. TCRdb used MiXCR to reprocess the 3' RACE reads, holding one entry per CDR3 protein. The table records about 89,000 distinct CDR3 sequences, 6.9% of them present only once. CDR3 length equals 15 residues. Trimming at V came to 1 base and at J to 2 bases, leaving 2 bases not matched to a gene. From germline, CDR1 is SGHTA and CDR2 FQGNSA. Indicated treatment: PENTA 11 planned treatment interruption arm or continuous ART arm.

The TCR comes from a pool of human donors with HIV. Sequenced material: CD45RA+ CD4+ T cells from PBMCs, pooled from several time points, taken from a donor given antiretroviral therapy, either interrupted or continuous. Subset given: naive CD4+ CD45RA+ CD45RO- T cells. The chain recombines TRBV7-2 with TRBJ2-7; 10 nucleotides align to TRBD2. The CDR3, as DNA: TGTGCCAGCAGCTTAGATAGCGGGGGGACCTACGAGCAGTACTTC. Protein: CASSLDSGGTYEQYF.